This entry features one T cell receptor beta chain sequence. The same CDR3 arises from other DNA sequences in this sample as well. The data originate from a study of beta chain features in type 1 diabetes. CDR1 is MDHEN, CDR2 SYDVKM, per germline. Trimming shortened V by 6 bases and J by 7 bases, and 10 bases separated the two germline ends. This CDR3 region has 12 residues. cDNA synthesis used the whole RNA isolate, giving expressed TCRB sequences. Clones were sequenced by immunoSEQ multiplex PCR, and TCRdb holds only the in-frame ones, with some missing. The repertoire holds under 950,000 clones, with 17% as singletons.

This TCR was recovered from a woman aged 18-30 years in good health. The rearrangement joins TRBV28 to TRBJ1-5; no reliable D call. The sample consisted of naive CD4+ T cells from blood. Here the CDR3 reads CASSPLNQPQHF. The CDR3 bases are TGTGCCAGCAGCCCCCTGAACCAGCCCCAGCATTTT.